This TCR beta chain was recorded in a study of blood T cell repertoires in COVID-19. About the research overall: Donors in the United States, Italy and Spain gave samples during acute or convalescent COVID-19.

Repertoires were generated with immunoSEQ multiplex PCR, while TCRdb's copy carries only in-frame clones and drops some. The table lists 350,000 to 450,000 clones, around 87% of them singletons. CDR3 length equals 13 residues. The junction had 6 bases not matched to a gene; V was cut back by 7 bases and J by 7 bases. Germline values: CDR1 ENHRY, CDR2 SYGVKD. Participant ages covered roughly 18 to 89 years across about two dozen US areas. Cohort allocation depended upon clinical history that participants reported. Cohort 3 donors were reported recovered after two negative PCRs, clearance, or symptom resolution.

The sequence derives from a young man who had recovered from COVID-19. This sequence joins TRBV10-3 and TRBJ2-1; the match to TRBD2 covers 8 bases. The sequencing sample was made of PBMCs or T cells enriched from blood (not recorded which). The CDR3 region is CAIMKAGGNEQFF. The CDR3 nucleotides read TGTGCCATCATGAAGGCGGGGGGAAATGAGCAGTTCTTC.